These 6 T cell receptor beta chains came from one sample sequenced in a study of cytomegalovirus exposure and HLA in healthy donors. Use of 60 Vbeta and 13 Jbeta primers characterized the PCR. Libraries were prepared by immunoSEQ multiplex PCR; TCRdb keeps only in-frame clonotypes and omits some of them. The sample includes about 120,000 clones. The sequencing input was PBMCs. Receptors originate from a man between 18 and 29 years old in good health and CMV-seronegative.

The V call is TRBV6-4, the J call TRBJ2-3; D is uncertain. The length of the CDR3 is 13 residues. Germline CDR1 is MRHNA and CDR2 is SNTAGT. With 4 bases removed from V and 0 bases from J, the gap between germline ends came to 5 bases. As DNA, the CDR3 is TGTGCCAGCAGTGCTACTAGCACAGATACGCAGTATTTT. Its protein product is CASSATSTDTQYF.

As regards this clone: A read error may account for a junction end that differs from germline. Other DNA sequences in this sample translate to the same CDR3. The chain employs TRBV2 and TRBJ1-1; tentative D call: TRBD1 (5 bases). Germline loops: CDR1 SNHLY, CDR2 FYNNEI. The CDR3 contains 15 residues. CDR3 sequence: CASSGRGDMNTEAFF. The CDR3 bases are TGTGCCAGCAGTGGGAGGGGTGACATGAACACTGAGGCTTTCTTT.

CDR3 sequence (DNA): TGTGCCAGTAGGGGTCTCGACAGGGGCAATGGCTACACCTTC. It is translated as CASRGLDRGNGYTF. V usage is TRBV19 and J usage is TRBJ1-2; 8 positions agree with TRBD1. J was trimmed by 6 bases and V by 6 bases; bases with no gene match: 9. The CDR3 has 14 amino acids. Looked up from germline, CDR1 is LNHDA and CDR2 is SQIVND (reference sequence).

The chain uses TRBV5-1 and TRBJ1-5, with a tentative D call TRBD1 (5 bases). The germline V and J ends were trimmed by 4 bases and 6 bases, with 11 bases remaining between them. The CDR3 consists of 13 residues. The V gene's germline CDR1 is SGHRS and CDR2 YFSETQ. CDR3 nucleotide sequence: TGCGCCAGCAGCCGCGGGGGAGGTCAGCCCCAGCATTTT. Protein: CASSRGGGQPQHF.

This rearrangement joins TRBV19 to TRBJ2-3, with 11 bases lining up with TRBD1. The CDR3 has 15 residues. Per germline, CDR1 LNHDA and CDR2 SQIVND (reference sequence). With V trimmed by 10 bases and J by 2 bases, 8 bases remained unmatched. CDR3 region: CAIGRTGGNTDTQYF. In DNA, the CDR3 is TGTGCCATCGGACGGACAGGGGGCAACACAGATACGCAGTATTTT.

The chain is built from TRBV7-9 and TRBJ2-1; 11 bases map to TRBD2. J was trimmed by 6 bases and V by 1 base; bases with no gene match: 2. CDR1 is SEHNR, CDR2 FQNEAQ, per germline (reference sequence). The CDR3 is 15 residues long. The DNA for the CDR3 is TGTGCCAGCAGCTTAGGACTAGCGGGACTCAATGAGCAGTTCTTC. Translating gives CASSLGLAGLNEQFF. Full variable domain (rest looked up from reference TRBV7-9 and TRBJ2-1): DTGVSQNPRHKITKRGQNVTFRCDPISEHNRLYWYRQTLGQGPEFLTYFQNEAQLEKSRLLSDRFSAERPKGSFSTLEIQRTEQGDSAMYLCASSLGLAGLNEQFFGPGTRLTVL.